This TCR beta chain emerged from a study of tumor-infiltrating lymphocytes in primary liver carcinoma. Germline assignment: CDR1 LGHNA and CDR2 YNFKEQ. The CDR3 sequence is 14 residues long. cDNA specific to TCR beta was made from about 0.45 ug of total RNA, with a constant-region primer employed for priming. Libraries of TCR beta came from three nested multiplex PCR rounds with slightly modified ARM-PCR. The first two PCR rounds used TRBV1-TRBV30 forward primers with a C-beta reverse primer, about 10 cycles each. TCRdb itself ran the multiplex PCR reads through MiXCR, one entry per CDR3 protein. The sample yields approximately 37,000 distinct CDR3 sequences, 74% seen once. Co-extraction of both nucleic acids (RNA and DNA) used 20-30 mg of unsorted bulk tissue. As to this clonotype: The germline gene is not matched at one end of the junction; a read error may be the cause.

Sequencing was done on a sample of liver tumor tissue from sampling region 4. Subset given: tumor region T4, right-lateral pole. This clonotype was obtained from a man aged 40-55 years with primary liver carcinoma and hepatitis B virus infection. The chain links TRBV4-2 to TRBJ1-1; possibly TRBD1 for D (5 bases). The CDR3 sequence: CASSDDRGNTKAFF. The CDR3 region has the DNA TGTGCCAGCAGCGATGATCGGGGGAACACTAAAGCTTTCTTT.